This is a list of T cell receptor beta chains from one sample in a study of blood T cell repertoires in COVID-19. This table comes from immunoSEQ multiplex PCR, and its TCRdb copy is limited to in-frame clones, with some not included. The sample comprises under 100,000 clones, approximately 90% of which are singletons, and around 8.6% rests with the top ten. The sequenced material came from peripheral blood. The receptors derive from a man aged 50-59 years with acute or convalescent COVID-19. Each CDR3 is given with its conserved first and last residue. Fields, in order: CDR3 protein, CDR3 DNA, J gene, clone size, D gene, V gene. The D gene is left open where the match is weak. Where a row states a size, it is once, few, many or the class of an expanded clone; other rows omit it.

cdr3_aa: CATRDHLRGQETQYF
cdr3_nt: TGTGCCACCAGGGACCACCTTAGGGGACAAGAGACCCAGTACTTC
j_call: TRBJ2-5
clone_size: few
d_call: .
v_call: TRBV15

cdr3_aa: CASSDPQRGSETQYF
cdr3_nt: TGTGCCAGCAGTGATCCCCAAAGGGGTAGCGAGACCCAGTACTTC
j_call: TRBJ2-5
clone_size: once
d_call: .
v_call: TRBV2

cdr3_aa: CASSSLAGSPLHF
cdr3_nt: TGTGCCAGCAGCTCCCTGGCGGGCTCACCCCTCCACTTT
j_call: TRBJ1-6
clone_size: .
d_call: .
v_call: TRBV7-9

cdr3_aa: CASSGPYPQAEAFF
cdr3_nt: TGTGCCAGCAGTGGCCCTTACCCACAGGCTGAAGCTTTCTTT
j_call: TRBJ1-1
clone_size: .
d_call: .
v_call: TRBV2

cdr3_aa: CASSKGGADTQYF
cdr3_nt: TGTGCCAGCAGCAAAGGGGGGGCAGATACGCAGTATTTT
j_call: TRBJ2-3
clone_size: .
d_call: .
v_call: TRBV12-3/TRBV12-4

cdr3_aa: CASSPQPQGAAPEAFF
cdr3_nt: TGTGCCAGCTCACCACAACCTCAGGGGGCGGCCCCTGAAGCTTTCTTT
j_call: TRBJ1-1
clone_size: once
d_call: TRBD1
v_call: TRBV18

cdr3_aa: CASSIDRGRNQPQHF
cdr3_nt: TGTGCCAGTAGCATCGACAGGGGACGAAATCAGCCCCAGCATTTT
j_call: TRBJ1-5
clone_size: .
d_call: TRBD1
v_call: TRBV19

cdr3_aa: CAWSVRTGTDTQYF
cdr3_nt: TGTGCCTGGAGTGTCAGGACAGGCACAGATACGCAGTATTTT
j_call: TRBJ2-3
clone_size: .
d_call: .
v_call: TRBV30

cdr3_aa: CASSITVPEGYTF
cdr3_nt: TGTGCCAGTAGTATAACAGTCCCGGAAGGCTACACCTTC
j_call: TRBJ1-2
clone_size: .
d_call: .
v_call: TRBV19

cdr3_aa: CASSLGRGVSYEQYF
cdr3_nt: TGTGCCAGCAGCTTAGGGCGGGGAGTCTCCTACGAGCAGTACTTC
j_call: TRBJ2-7
clone_size: .
d_call: .
v_call: TRBV7-8

cdr3_aa: CASRLQGANYGYTF
cdr3_nt: TGTGCCAGCAGACTACAGGGGGCTAACTATGGCTACACCTTC
j_call: TRBJ1-2
clone_size: .
d_call: TRBD1
v_call: TRBV6-5

cdr3_aa: CASSEGSGGRNTGELFF
cdr3_nt: TGTGCCAGCAGTGAGGGTAGCGGGGGCCGGAACACCGGGGAGCTGTTTTTT
j_call: TRBJ2-2
clone_size: once
d_call: TRBD2
v_call: TRBV2

cdr3_aa: CASSAGRGYGYTF
cdr3_nt: TGTGCCAGCAGTGCCGGCAGGGGGTATGGCTACACCTTC
j_call: TRBJ1-2
clone_size: once
d_call: TRBD1
v_call: TRBV2

cdr3_aa: CASSLGGNYGYTF
cdr3_nt: TGTGCCAGCAGCTTAGGGGGCAACTATGGCTACACCTTC
j_call: TRBJ1-2
clone_size: .
d_call: .
v_call: TRBV7-8

cdr3_aa: CAWSAGQTSNQPQHF
cdr3_nt: TGTGCCTGGAGTGCGGGACAGACTAGCAATCAGCCCCAGCATTTT
j_call: TRBJ1-5
clone_size: .
d_call: TRBD1
v_call: TRBV30

cdr3_aa: CASSLVGGQETQYF
cdr3_nt: TGTGCCAGCAGCTTAGTGGGGGGCCAAGAGACCCAGTACTTC
j_call: TRBJ2-5
clone_size: .
d_call: .
v_call: TRBV7-9

cdr3_aa: CSVAGGPLSNEQFF
cdr3_nt: TGCAGCGTTGCGGGGGGGCCCCTTAGTAATGAGCAGTTCTTC
j_call: TRBJ2-1
clone_size: .
d_call: TRBD2
v_call: TRBV29-1

cdr3_aa: CAWKGQGGFNYNSPLHF
cdr3_nt: TGTGCCTGGAAGGGTCAGGGGGGATTCAACTATAATTCACCCCTCCACTTT
j_call: TRBJ1-6
clone_size: .
d_call: TRBD1
v_call: TRBV30

cdr3_aa: CSVQRPGQGASGYTF
cdr3_nt: TGCAGCGTTCAGAGACCGGGACAGGGGGCGTCTGGCTACACCTTC
j_call: TRBJ1-2
clone_size: .
d_call: TRBD1
v_call: TRBV29-1

cdr3_aa: CASRTGTGREKLFF
cdr3_nt: TGCGCCAGCAGGACCGGGACAGGGAGGGAAAAACTGTTTTTT
j_call: TRBJ1-4
clone_size: .
d_call: TRBD1
v_call: TRBV5-1

cdr3_aa: CASSQDEGLADNTGELFF
cdr3_nt: TGCGCCAGCAGCCAAGATGAGGGTTTGGCGGATAACACCGGGGAGCTGTTTTTT
j_call: TRBJ2-2
clone_size: .
d_call: .
v_call: TRBV4-1

cdr3_aa: CASSLDRVINEQFF
cdr3_nt: TGCGCCAGCAGCTTGGACAGGGTTATCAATGAGCAGTTCTTC
j_call: TRBJ2-1
clone_size: .
d_call: .
v_call: TRBV5-1

cdr3_aa: CASSGLAGGQETQYF
cdr3_nt: TGTGCCAGCAGTGGACTAGCGGGGGGGCAAGAGACCCAGTACTTC
j_call: TRBJ2-5
clone_size: .
d_call: TRBD2
v_call: TRBV2

cdr3_aa: CAISNYRDAEAFF
cdr3_nt: TGTGCCATCAGTAACTACAGGGACGCTGAAGCTTTCTTT
j_call: TRBJ1-1
clone_size: .
d_call: .
v_call: TRBV10-3

cdr3_aa: CASSSTGQGLNEKLFF
cdr3_nt: TGCGCCAGCAGCTCCACCGGACAGGGACTAAATGAAAAACTGTTTTTT
j_call: TRBJ1-4
clone_size: .
d_call: TRBD1
v_call: TRBV5-1

cdr3_aa: CASSSEPGTHSGNTIYF
cdr3_nt: TGTGCCAGCAGTTCCGAACCCGGGACACACTCTGGAAACACCATATATTTT
j_call: TRBJ1-3
clone_size: .
d_call: .
v_call: TRBV28

cdr3_aa: CATSDLGRGPTTQYF
cdr3_nt: TGTGCCACCAGCGATCTAGGGAGGGGCCCCACCACCCAGTACTTC
j_call: TRBJ2-5
clone_size: .
d_call: TRBD2
v_call: TRBV15

cdr3_aa: CASSFSSYNSPLHF
cdr3_nt: TGTGCCAGCAGCTTCAGCTCCTATAATTCACCCCTCCACTTT
j_call: TRBJ1-6
clone_size: .
d_call: .
v_call: TRBV7-9

cdr3_aa: CTSSSVGLAGQETQYF
cdr3_nt: TGTACCAGCAGCTCGGTGGGACTAGCGGGGCAAGAGACCCAGTACTTC
j_call: TRBJ2-5
clone_size: once
d_call: TRBD2
v_call: TRBV5-4

cdr3_aa: CASSQHSGTVNTEAFF
cdr3_nt: TGCGCCAGCAGCCAACACTCCGGGACAGTGAACACTGAAGCTTTCTTT
j_call: TRBJ1-1
clone_size: .
d_call: TRBD1
v_call: TRBV4-1

cdr3_aa: CASTLGQGSLGYTF
cdr3_nt: TGTGCCAGCACCCTGGGACAGGGGAGCTTGGGCTACACCTTC
j_call: TRBJ1-2
clone_size: few
d_call: TRBD1
v_call: TRBV7-9

cdr3_aa: CASSLFLAQETQYF
cdr3_nt: TGCGCCAGCAGCTTGTTCCTAGCACAAGAGACCCAGTACTTC
j_call: TRBJ2-5
clone_size: .
d_call: .
v_call: TRBV5-1

cdr3_aa: CASSFTWALNSPLHF
cdr3_nt: TGTGCCAGCAGTTTCACCTGGGCCCTGAATTCACCCCTCCACTTT
j_call: TRBJ1-6
clone_size: .
d_call: .
v_call: TRBV27

cdr3_aa: CAWSVAQGRQPQHF
cdr3_nt: TGTGCCTGGAGTGTAGCCCAGGGCCGACAGCCCCAGCATTTT
j_call: TRBJ1-5
clone_size: .
d_call: .
v_call: TRBV30

cdr3_aa: CASSLGGRNKQFF
cdr3_nt: TGCGCCAGCAGCTTGGGGGGCCGCAATAAGCAGTTCTTC
j_call: TRBJ2-1
clone_size: .
d_call: .
v_call: TRBV5-1

cdr3_aa: CASSWGQGEGPQHF
cdr3_nt: TGTGCCAGCAGCTGGGGACAGGGGGAGGGGCCCCAGCATTTT
j_call: TRBJ1-5
clone_size: .
d_call: TRBD1
v_call: TRBV5-6

cdr3_aa: CATSSVSRGVGTDTQYF
cdr3_nt: TGTGCCACCAGCTCCGTCTCCCGGGGGGTCGGCACAGATACGCAGTATTTT
j_call: TRBJ2-3
clone_size: once
d_call: TRBD2
v_call: TRBV24-1

cdr3_aa: CASSPLVDNEQFF
cdr3_nt: TGTGCCAGCAGCCCCTTGGTAGACAATGAGCAGTTCTTC
j_call: TRBJ2-1
clone_size: .
d_call: .
v_call: TRBV7-9

cdr3_aa: CGTGDYNSPLHF
cdr3_nt: TGTGGGACAGGGGACTATAATTCACCCCTCCACTTT
j_call: TRBJ1-6
clone_size: .
d_call: TRBD1
v_call: TRBV19

cdr3_aa: CASRSSDRGGGYTF
cdr3_nt: TGTGCCAGCAGGTCCAGTGACAGGGGGGGAGGCTACACCTTC
j_call: TRBJ1-2
clone_size: .
d_call: TRBD1
v_call: TRBV28

cdr3_aa: CASSVEPLGGANVLTF
cdr3_nt: TGTGCCAGCAGCGTAGAGCCCCTAGGTGGGGCCAACGTCCTGACTTTC
j_call: TRBJ2-6
clone_size: .
d_call: .
v_call: TRBV9

cdr3_aa: CASSLGTSGASTDTQYF
cdr3_nt: TGTGCCAGCAGCTTGGGGACTAGCGGGGCGAGCACAGATACGCAGTATTTT
j_call: TRBJ2-3
clone_size: .
d_call: TRBD2
v_call: TRBV5-4

cdr3_aa: CASSLAGGPTNEQFF
cdr3_nt: TGCGCCAGCAGCTTGGCGGGGGGGCCTACGAATGAGCAGTTCTTC
j_call: TRBJ2-1
clone_size: .
d_call: TRBD2
v_call: TRBV5-1

cdr3_aa: CASTQQFQETQYF
cdr3_nt: TGTGCCAGCACACAACAATTCCAAGAGACCCAGTACTTC
j_call: TRBJ2-5
clone_size: once
d_call: .
v_call: TRBV25-1

cdr3_aa: CASSVGGGALKTQYF
cdr3_nt: TGTGCCAGCAGCGTGGGCGGGGGGGCGTTGAAGACCCAGTACTTC
j_call: TRBJ2-5
clone_size: .
d_call: TRBD2
v_call: TRBV9

cdr3_aa: CASSLLIDRGYGYTF
cdr3_nt: TGTGCCAGCAGTTTATTGATAGACAGGGGCTATGGCTACACCTTC
j_call: TRBJ1-2
clone_size: .
d_call: TRBD1
v_call: TRBV28

cdr3_aa: CASRMDGTGVGTEAFF
cdr3_nt: TGTGCCAGCCGGATGGACGGGACAGGGGTTGGCACTGAAGCTTTCTTT
j_call: TRBJ1-1
clone_size: .
d_call: TRBD1
v_call: TRBV6-4

cdr3_aa: CAISGQTVTNYGYTF
cdr3_nt: TGTGCCATCAGTGGTCAGACAGTTACTAACTATGGCTACACCTTC
j_call: TRBJ1-2
clone_size: .
d_call: .
v_call: TRBV10-3

cdr3_aa: CASSHSGGVNTGELFF
cdr3_nt: TGCGCCAGCAGTCACAGCGGGGGGGTGAACACCGGGGAGCTGTTTTTT
j_call: TRBJ2-2
clone_size: .
d_call: TRBD2
v_call: TRBV4-1

cdr3_aa: CAATTARNQPQHF
cdr3_nt: TGTGCCGCCACGACAGCGCGTAATCAGCCCCAGCATTTT
j_call: TRBJ1-5
clone_size: .
d_call: .
v_call: TRBV19

cdr3_aa: CAINPTGTGNSPLHF
cdr3_nt: TGTGCCATCAATCCTACCGGGACAGGGAATTCACCCCTCCACTTT
j_call: TRBJ1-6
clone_size: few
d_call: TRBD1
v_call: TRBV10-3